This record looks at one TCR beta chain sequence and its context. The target of this receptor is not known. The sample holds no much larger clone one base away, and base qualities are not on file. V has 6 bases trimmed and J has 6 bases trimmed; junction bases matching no gene number 8. Inclusive of the bounding cysteine and phenylalanine, the CDR3 is 14 residues long. The entry retains the CDR3 DNA only, 42 bases that are in frame from base 1. Looking up the germline V gene (reference sequence) yields CDR1 MNHEY and CDR2 SMNVEV. The data were obtained in a study of blood T cell repertoires in COVID-19 (dated by TCRdb to the early 2020s). Context from the whole study: The collaborator samples originated in the United States, Italy and Spain and spanned the acute and convalescent phases of COVID-19. HLA class I and class II types, where available, came from metadata supplied by the sample provider rather than from assay-based typing. Subjects who had been exposed to COVID-19, were actively infected with it, or had recovered from it provided the deeply sampled blood TCRbeta repertoires that made up the dataset. The material from the prospective study consisted of cDNA or gDNA derived from T cells, B-cell-depleted T cells, or PBMCs. Sample metadata almost always included a de-identified subject ID, COVID-19 status, age in years and sex. Samples came from the ongoing ImmuneRACE study (first 160 participants) plus 1,254 subjects from 6 global collaborators. The repertoires were released in a freely available public database meant as a resource for research on the immune response to SARS-CoV-2.

TCRbeta CDR3 regions were amplified from genomic DNA using the immunoSEQ Assay, a bias-controlled multiplex PCR. Under the source paper's analysis protocol: The number of nucleated cells in each sample was estimated by amplification of reference gene primers within the assay. To quantify the absolute abundance of each unique TCRbeta CDR3 rearrangement, sequence reads were collapsed and filtered. Productive Simpson clonality was computed per sample as the square root of Simpson's diversity index over productive rearrangements. The immuneACCESS repertoire file appears here via TCRdb, limited to in-frame rearrangements. These files lack a portion of the clones; in checked studies, under half of the deficit traces to unresolved V genes, and the cause of the others is not known. D and trimming come from the DNA, and the V and J calls and clone size come from that table. The sample table contains about 120,000 clones; only one count was recorded for over 75% of them. Around a quarter of the sample lies in the top ten.

The collaborating institutions used their own protocols to collect whole blood in K2EDTA tubes. For TCRbeta analysis, collaborator samples were shipped as frozen whole blood, as isolated PBMCs, or as DNA extracted from either sample type. Study-level results and caveats: Clinical and demographic metadata were provided uncurated, with the amount varying by source and participant.

The chain links TRBV27 with TRBJ2-1; 7 of the junction bases match TRBD2. The TCR originated in a man between 65 and 85 years old with active or convalescent COVID-19. Material for sequencing was peripheral blood. The nucleotide sequence reads TGTGCCAGCAGGGGATCAAGCGGGGTCAATGAGCAGTTCTTC. Its translation is CASRGSSGVNEQFF.